Listed below are T cell receptor beta chains from one sample, sequenced in a study of blood T cell repertoires in COVID-19. Generated by immunoSEQ multiplex PCR, the TCRdb table keeps only in-frame clones and is missing some. There are approximately 300,000 clones in the sample; under 95% occur only once, and approximately 17% lies in the top ten. Sequenced: PBMCs or T cells enriched from blood (not recorded which). These receptors originate from a woman in her thirties who had recovered from COVID-19. Both conserved end residues are part of each CDR3. A D gene is named only where the DNA matches it firmly. Clone size appears in some rows only: once, few, many, or a class for an expanded clone.

V gene: TRBV2; D gene: NA; J gene: TRBJ2-2; clone size: NA; CDR3 protein: CASSEALNTGGELFF; CDR3 DNA: TGTGCCAGCAGTGAAGCACTGAACACAGGCGGGGAGCTGTTTTTT
V gene: TRBV28; D gene: TRBD1; J gene: TRBJ2-7; clone size: NA; CDR3 protein: CASSRDSRRAYEQYF; CDR3 DNA: TGTGCCAGCAGTCGGGACAGCCGTAGGGCCTACGAGCAGTACTTC
V gene: TRBV5-1; D gene: NA; J gene: TRBJ1-1; clone size: few; CDR3 protein: CASSYSSLNTEAFF; CDR3 DNA: TGCGCCAGCAGCTACTCCTCTCTGAACACTGAAGCTTTCTTT
V gene: TRBV9; D gene: NA; J gene: TRBJ2-2; clone size: NA; CDR3 protein: CASSVGHRVLTGELFF; CDR3 DNA: TGTGCCAGCAGCGTAGGGCACAGGGTACTCACCGGGGAGCTGTTTTTT
V gene: TRBV7-8; D gene: TRBD1; J gene: TRBJ2-1; clone size: NA; CDR3 protein: CASSLVPGQGMGQFF; CDR3 DNA: TGTGCCAGCAGCCTAGTCCCGGGACAGGGAATGGGGCAGTTCTTC
V gene: TRBV10-2; D gene: TRBD2; J gene: TRBJ2-1; clone size: once; CDR3 protein: CASRIGGNNEQFF; CDR3 DNA: TGCGCCAGTCGAATCGGGGGGAACAATGAGCAGTTCTTC
V gene: TRBV5-1; D gene: NA; J gene: TRBJ1-3; clone size: NA; CDR3 protein: CASSPGQLTGNTIYF; CDR3 DNA: TGCGCCAGCAGCCCTGGACAGCTTACTGGAAACACCATATATTTT
V gene: TRBV28; D gene: TRBD1; J gene: TRBJ1-2; clone size: NA; CDR3 protein: CASKGLGTGGGYGYTF; CDR3 DNA: TGTGCCAGCAAGGGGCTTGGGACAGGGGGTGGCTATGGCTACACCTTC
V gene: TRBV18; D gene: NA; J gene: TRBJ1-5; clone size: NA; CDR3 protein: CASSPSVTVSNQPQHF; CDR3 DNA: TGTGCCAGCTCACCAAGTGTGACAGTTAGCAATCAGCCCCAGCATTTT
V gene: TRBV19; D gene: TRBD2; J gene: TRBJ2-1; clone size: NA; CDR3 protein: CASSIVQLAGGLNEQFF; CDR3 DNA: TGTGCCAGTAGTATAGTTCAGTTGGCGGGGGGGTTAAATGAGCAGTTCTTC
V gene: TRBV9; D gene: NA; J gene: TRBJ2-5; clone size: NA; CDR3 protein: CASSVADQETQYF; CDR3 DNA: TGTGCCAGCAGCGTGGCGGATCAAGAGACCCAGTACTTC
V gene: TRBV15; D gene: TRBD2; J gene: TRBJ2-3; clone size: NA; CDR3 protein: CATSRDRAGADTQYF; CDR3 DNA: TGTGCCACCAGCAGAGACCGGGCGGGAGCCGATACGCAGTATTTT
V gene: TRBV28; D gene: TRBD2; J gene: TRBJ2-2; clone size: NA; CDR3 protein: CASSLWPSGRAGELFF; CDR3 DNA: TGTGCCAGCAGTTTATGGCCTAGCGGGAGAGCCGGGGAGCTGTTTTTT
V gene: TRBV7-2; D gene: NA; J gene: TRBJ1-1; clone size: NA; CDR3 protein: CASSLVGGIEAFF; CDR3 DNA: TGTGCCAGCAGCTTAGTGGGCGGGATTGAAGCTTTCTTT
V gene: TRBV6-5; D gene: NA; J gene: TRBJ2-2; clone size: NA; CDR3 protein: CASSYIGELFF; CDR3 DNA: TGTGCCAGCAGTTATATCGGGGAGCTGTTTTTT
V gene: TRBV4-1; D gene: NA; J gene: TRBJ1-2; clone size: NA; CDR3 protein: CASSQDRMQGYGYTF; CDR3 DNA: TGCGCCAGCAGCCAAGATCGGATGCAGGGCTATGGCTACACCTTC
V gene: TRBV10-3; D gene: NA; J gene: TRBJ1-1; clone size: NA; CDR3 protein: CAISEHMQNTEAFF; CDR3 DNA: TGTGCCATCAGTGAACATATGCAGAACACTGAAGCTTTCTTT
V gene: TRBV9; D gene: TRBD2; J gene: TRBJ2-7; clone size: NA; CDR3 protein: CASSVEASGTYEQYF; CDR3 DNA: TGTGCCAGCAGCGTAGAAGCTAGCGGTACCTACGAGCAGTACTTC
V gene: TRBV27; D gene: NA; J gene: TRBJ2-3; clone size: NA; CDR3 protein: CASSFGGGQSADTQYF; CDR3 DNA: TGTGCCAGCAGTTTTGGGGGGGGGCAAAGCGCAGATACGCAGTATTTT
V gene: TRBV10-3; D gene: TRBD1; J gene: TRBJ2-7; clone size: NA; CDR3 protein: CAISTGPEKDRAYEQYF; CDR3 DNA: TGTGCCATCAGCACTGGCCCAGAAAAAGACAGGGCCTACGAGCAGTACTTC
V gene: TRBV7-9; D gene: NA; J gene: TRBJ1-1; clone size: NA; CDR3 protein: CASSRDAPGPNTEAFF; CDR3 DNA: TGTGCCAGCAGCCGAGACGCTCCAGGCCCGAACACTGAAGCTTTCTTT
V gene: TRBV7-9; D gene: NA; J gene: TRBJ1-3; clone size: NA; CDR3 protein: CASSPSPGAGNTIYF; CDR3 DNA: TGTGCCAGCAGTCCCTCGCCCGGTGCTGGAAACACCATATATTTT
V gene: TRBV7-6; D gene: NA; J gene: TRBJ2-1; clone size: NA; CDR3 protein: CASSLGSSSYNEQFF; CDR3 DNA: TGTGCCAGCAGCTTAGGTAGTAGCTCCTACAATGAGCAGTTCTTC
V gene: TRBV7-8; D gene: NA; J gene: TRBJ2-7; clone size: NA; CDR3 protein: CASSLALEGHEQYF; CDR3 DNA: TGTGCCAGCAGCTTAGCATTAGAGGGCCACGAGCAGTACTTC
V gene: TRBV14; D gene: NA; J gene: TRBJ2-3; clone size: NA; CDR3 protein: CASSQVGAAFSTDTQYF; CDR3 DNA: TGTGCCAGCAGCCAAGTCGGAGCGGCCTTTAGCACAGATACGCAGTATTTT
V gene: TRBV19; D gene: NA; J gene: TRBJ2-3; clone size: few; CDR3 protein: CASSIPGLAGDTQYF; CDR3 DNA: TGTGCCAGTAGTATACCGGGGTTGGCGGGAGATACGCAGTATTTT
V gene: TRBV2; D gene: TRBD1; J gene: TRBJ2-7; clone size: NA; CDR3 protein: CASSEFQGTGHEQYF; CDR3 DNA: TGTGCCAGCAGTGAATTCCAAGGGACAGGGCACGAGCAGTACTTC
V gene: TRBV24-1; D gene: NA; J gene: TRBJ1-5; clone size: NA; CDR3 protein: CATSEGGLQPQHF; CDR3 DNA: TGTGCCACCAGTGAGGGGGGGCTTCAGCCCCAGCATTTT
V gene: TRBV9; D gene: NA; J gene: TRBJ2-7; clone size: NA; CDR3 protein: CASNRGGHSYEQYF; CDR3 DNA: TGTGCCAGCAACCGTGGAGGTCACTCCTACGAGCAGTACTTC
V gene: TRBV7-9; D gene: NA; J gene: TRBJ1-1; clone size: NA; CDR3 protein: CASSSPGRIGAFF; CDR3 DNA: TGTGCCAGCAGCTCCCCAGGGCGAATTGGCGCTTTCTTT
V gene: TRBV2; D gene: NA; J gene: TRBJ1-6; clone size: NA; CDR3 protein: CASSEGQNSYNSPLHF; CDR3 DNA: TGTGCCAGCAGTGAAGGACAGAACTCCTATAATTCACCCCTCCACTTT
V gene: TRBV6-5; D gene: NA; J gene: TRBJ1-2; clone size: NA; CDR3 protein: CASRVAGAPYGYTF; CDR3 DNA: TGTGCCAGCAGGGTAGCGGGGGCCCCCTATGGCTACACCTTC
V gene: TRBV4-1; D gene: TRBD2; J gene: TRBJ2-7; clone size: NA; CDR3 protein: CASRRMLAGGSYEQYF; CDR3 DNA: TGCGCCAGCAGACGAATGCTAGCGGGAGGGTCCTACGAGCAGTACTTC
V gene: TRBV5-6; D gene: NA; J gene: TRBJ2-6; clone size: NA; CDR3 protein: CASSITITGFLPGANVLTF; CDR3 DNA: TGTGCCAGCAGCATAACCATTACAGGGTTTCTCCCTGGGGCCAACGTCCTGACTTTC
V gene: TRBV1; D gene: NA; J gene: TRBJ2-1; clone size: NA; CDR3 protein: CTSSQGVGGGLANNSYNEQFF; CDR3 DNA: TGCACCAGCAGCCAAGGGGTTGGGGGCGGACTAGCGAATAACTCCTACAATGAGCAGTTCTTC
V gene: TRBV28; D gene: NA; J gene: TRBJ1-5; clone size: once; CDR3 protein: CASSRDGTNQPQHF; CDR3 DNA: TGTGCCAGCAGTCGGGACGGGACTAATCAGCCCCAGCATTTT
V gene: TRBV7-2; D gene: TRBD1; J gene: TRBJ2-7; clone size: NA; CDR3 protein: CASSSQGAVYEQYF; CDR3 DNA: TGTGCCAGCAGCTCCCAGGGGGCGGTATACGAGCAGTACTTC
V gene: TRBV2; D gene: TRBD2; J gene: TRBJ2-7; clone size: NA; CDR3 protein: CASKTGTSGSSYEQYF; CDR3 DNA: TGTGCCAGCAAAACGGGGACTAGCGGGAGTTCCTACGAGCAGTACTTC
V gene: TRBV28; D gene: TRBD2; J gene: TRBJ2-7; clone size: NA; CDR3 protein: CASRKLAGPYEQYF; CDR3 DNA: TGTGCCAGCAGGAAACTAGCGGGGCCCTACGAGCAGTACTTC
V gene: TRBV4-3; D gene: NA; J gene: TRBJ2-1; clone size: NA; CDR3 protein: CTTQTLDSLGSQLDEQFF; CDR3 DNA: TGCACCACCCAGACCCTAGACAGCCTGGGGTCGCAATTGGATGAGCAGTTCTTC
V gene: TRBV7-9; D gene: TRBD1; J gene: TRBJ1-1; clone size: NA; CDR3 protein: CATRGLQGLDTEAFF; CDR3 DNA: TGTGCCACCCGGGGATTACAGGGGTTAGACACTGAAGCTTTCTTT
V gene: TRBV3-1/TRBV3-2; D gene: NA; J gene: TRBJ1-2; clone size: NA; CDR3 protein: CASSPGREDGYTF; CDR3 DNA: TGTGCCAGCAGCCCCGGGAGGGAAGATGGCTACACCTTC
V gene: TRBV6-2/TRBV6-3; D gene: NA; J gene: TRBJ1-1; clone size: NA; CDR3 protein: CASSWGLNTEAFF; CDR3 DNA: TGTGCCAGCAGTTGGGGCCTTAACACTGAAGCTTTCTTT
V gene: TRBV15; D gene: TRBD1; J gene: TRBJ1-2; clone size: NA; CDR3 protein: CATSRETGTGEGYTF; CDR3 DNA: TGTGCCACCAGCAGGGAAACAGGGACAGGGGAAGGCTACACCTTC